Listed below are T cell receptor beta chains from one sample, sequenced in a study of Ad26.COV2.S vaccination and SARS-CoV-2 variants. The method was immunoSEQ multiplex PCR; TCRdb's version includes in-frame clones alone and lacks a portion of them. The data show 290,000 or so clones, around 87% seen once. The source was peripheral blood, collected in a trial of Ad26.COV2.S vaccine versus placebo. These receptor sequences come from a person between 18 and 65 years old who received the Ad26.COV2.S COVID-19 vaccine or a placebo. Both conserved end residues are part of each CDR3. D genes are given only for firm matches. Size values are once, few and many counts, or a class for expanded clones, and some rows have none.

V gene	J gene	D gene	clone size	CDR3 protein	CDR3 DNA
TRBV29-1	TRBJ1-2	TRBD1	.	CSVWDRTKGYGYTF	TGCAGCGTTTGGGACAGGACAAAAGGCTATGGCTACACCTTC
TRBV5-4	TRBJ2-7	.	.	CASSLGRAISYEQYF	TGTGCCAGCAGCTTGGGCAGGGCCATCTCCTACGAGCAGTACTTC
TRBV7-9	TRBJ1-3	.	once	CASGGIDAGFLMVRDTIYF	TGTGCCAGCGGTGGAATAGACGCAGGGTTTCTCATGGTCCGCGACACCATATATTTT
TRBV11-2	TRBJ2-3	.	.	CASSHPAGDTDTQYF	TGTGCCAGCAGCCACCCGGCAGGGGACACAGATACGCAGTATTTT
TRBV3-1/TRBV3-2	TRBJ1-1	.	.	CASSYNGDYTEAFF	TGTGCCAGCAGCTATAATGGAGACTACACTGAAGCTTTCTTT
TRBV5-4	TRBJ1-1	.	.	CASNRDTTNTEAFF	TGTGCCAGCAATAGAGACACGACGAACACTGAAGCTTTCTTT
TRBV19	TRBJ1-4	TRBD1	.	CASNQGVTVREKLFF	TGTGCCAGTAATCAGGGGGTAACCGTTAGGGAAAAACTGTTTTTT
TRBV7-8	TRBJ2-7	TRBD1	.	CASSPRGPIEQYF	TGTGCCAGCAGCCCGAGGGGGCCTATCGAGCAGTACTTC
TRBV5-4	TRBJ2-2	.	many	CASSTGPTGELFF	TGTGCCAGCAGTACGGGTCCAACCGGGGAGCTGTTTTTT
TRBV3-1/TRBV3-2	TRBJ1-1	TRBD1	.	CASSLRQGRNTEAFF	TGTGCCAGCAGCCTGCGACAGGGCCGGAACACTGAAGCTTTCTTT
TRBV7-4	TRBJ1-1	.	.	CASSIQGRSCTEAFF	TGTGCCAGCAGCATCCAGGGGAGGAGTTGCACTGAAGCTTTCTTT
TRBV6-2/TRBV6-3	TRBJ1-5	.	.	CASSTDGTYQPQHF	TGTGCCAGCAGTACCGACGGAACTTATCAGCCCCAGCATTTT
TRBV4-1	TRBJ2-7	TRBD1	.	CASSDGTASEQYF	TGCGCCAGCAGCGATGGGACAGCATCCGAGCAGTACTTC
TRBV9	TRBJ2-1	TRBD1	.	CASSARHRGTENNEQFF	TGTGCCAGCAGCGCCCGCCACAGAGGGACAGAAAACAATGAGCAGTTCTTC
TRBV6-5	TRBJ1-1	.	.	CASRRTGMNTEAFF	TGTGCCAGCAGACGTACAGGGATGAACACTGAAGCTTTCTTT
TRBV7-9	TRBJ2-5	TRBD2	.	CASSSLTSGRRAETQYF	TGTGCCAGCAGCTCATTAACTAGCGGGAGAAGGGCTGAGACCCAGTACTTC
TRBV2	TRBJ2-3	.	few	CASSDQSDTQYF	TGTGCCAGCAGTGACCAGTCAGATACGCAGTATTTT